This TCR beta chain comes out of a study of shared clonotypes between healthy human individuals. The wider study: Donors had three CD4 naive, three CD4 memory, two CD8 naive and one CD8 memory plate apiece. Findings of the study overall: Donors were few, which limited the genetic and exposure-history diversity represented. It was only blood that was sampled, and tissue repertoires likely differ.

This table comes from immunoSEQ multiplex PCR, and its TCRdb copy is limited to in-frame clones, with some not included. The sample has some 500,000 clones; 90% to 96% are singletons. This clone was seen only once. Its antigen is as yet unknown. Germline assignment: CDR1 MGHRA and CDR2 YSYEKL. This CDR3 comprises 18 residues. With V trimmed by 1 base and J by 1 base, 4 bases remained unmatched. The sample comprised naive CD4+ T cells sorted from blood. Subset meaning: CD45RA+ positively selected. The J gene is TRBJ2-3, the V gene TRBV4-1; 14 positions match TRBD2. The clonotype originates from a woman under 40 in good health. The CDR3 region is CASSQGRGLAGGTDTQYF. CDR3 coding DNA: TGCGCCAGCAGCCAAGGTCGGGGACTAGCGGGAGGCACAGATACGCAGTATTTT.